One sample yielded the 13 T cell receptor beta chains listed below, sequenced in a study of CD8 T cells in Susac syndrome. Reverse transcription of roughly 0.45 to 1 ug RNA used random hexamers. TCRdb redid the calling of the immunoSEQ multiplex PCR reads with MiXCR, one entry per CDR3 protein. The sample lists some 60,000 distinct CDR3 sequences, roughly nine tenths occurring once. The sequenced material came from CD8+ T cells from PBMCs. The receptors were sampled from a human donor in good health.

J is TRBJ2-7 and V is TRBV4-1; no reliable D call. Germline V gene lookup returns CDR1 MGHRA and CDR2 YSYEKL. The CDR3 contains 13 residues. The V end was cut by 3 bases, the J end by 0 bases, with 6 bases between. Written as DNA, the CDR3 is TGCGCCAGCAGCCATACCGGCTCCTACGAGCAGTACTTC. Residues: CASSHTGSYEQYF.

V gene TRBV27 combines with J gene TRBJ1-2; 7 nucleotides agree with TRBD1. Trimming at V came to 4 bases and at J to 2 bases, leaving 1 base not matched to a gene. Germline CDR1 and CDR2: MNHEY and SMNVEV (reference sequence). CDR3 size: 13 residues. DNA of the CDR3: TGTGCCAGCAGTTCCAGGGGGAACTATGGCTACACCTTC. It is translated as CASSSRGNYGYTF.

The chain carries TRBV5-1 and TRBJ2-2; 8 bases fit TRBD1. The V gene end was trimmed by 4 bases and the J gene end by 3 bases; junction bases not matched to a gene: 2. Per germline, CDR1 SGHRS and CDR2 YFSETQ. The CDR3 is 14 amino acids. Here the CDR3 reads CASSPTGDTGELFF. DNA for the CDR3: TGCGCCAGCAGCCCGACAGGGGACACCGGGGAGCTGTTTTTT.

V is TRBV7-9 and J is TRBJ1-2; 10 bases line up with TRBD1. Germline CDR1 SEHNR, CDR2 FQNEAQ (reference sequence). The CDR3 loop spans 17 amino acids. J gave up 2 bases and V 0 bases, and 6 bases lay outside the gene matches. Here the CDR3 reads CASSLAGTGDSNYGYTF. CDR3 bases: TGTGCCAGCAGCTTAGCCGGGACAGGGGATTCAAACTATGGCTACACCTTC. Full variable domain (missing parts from reference TRBV7-9 and TRBJ1-2): DTGVSQNPRHKITKRGQNVTFRCDPISEHNRLYWYRQTLGQGPEFLTYFQNEAQLEKSRLLSDRFSAERPKGSFSTLEIQRTEQGDSAMYLCASSLAGTGDSNYGYTFGSGTRLTVV.

The V gene is TRBV12-5, the J gene TRBJ1-5, with 7 bases fitting TRBD1. This CDR3 is 18 amino acids long. Germline trimming cut 0 bases from V and 0 bases from J; bases unmatched to any gene: 8. Germline values: CDR1 LGHNT, CDR2 FRNRAP. The CDR3 loop reads CASGLVKGTANSNQPQHF. The CDR3 DNA reads TGTGCTAGTGGTTTGGTAAAGGGGACAGCTAATAGCAATCAGCCCCAGCATTTT.

The chain employs TRBV5-6 and TRBJ2-7; possibly TRBD1 or TRBD2 for D (5 bases each). The length of the CDR3 is 15 residues. The V and J ends lost 0 bases and 7 bases respectively, with 17 bases between them. Germline values: CDR1 SGHDT, CDR2 YYEEEE. Here the CDR3 reads CASSLATGLASEQYF. The DNA for the CDR3 is TGTGCCAGCAGCTTGGCAACGGGGCTCGCTAGTGAGCAGTACTTC.

The sample holds a few counts of this clonotype. V and J are TRBV19 and TRBJ1-5; no firm D call. V was shortened by 3 bases and J by 5 bases, with 8 bases between the two germline ends. The CDR3 consists of 13 residues. CDR1 and CDR2 from the germline V gene are LNHDA and SQIVND (reference sequence). CDR3 in amino acids: CASSIRGDQPQHF. The CDR3 nucleotides read TGTGCCAGTAGTATTCGGGGAGATCAGCCCCAGCATTTT.

The gene calls are TRBV5-1 and TRBJ2-7; no clear D. V gave up 0 bases and J gave up 4 bases, with 11 bases separating them. The length of the CDR3 is 14 residues. Germline values: CDR1 SGHRS, CDR2 YFSETQ. CDR3 nucleotide sequence: TGCGCCAGCAGCTTGGAAGGGATAGGTTACGAGCAGTACTTC. It encodes CASSLEGIGYEQYF.

The chain joins TRBV3-1 to TRBJ1-2; perhaps TRBD1 as D (5 bases). Per germline, CDR1 LGHDT and CDR2 YNNKEL (reference sequence). CDR3 length: 15 amino acids. V was clipped by 0 bases and J by 4 bases, with 12 bases between them. The CDR3 bases are TGTGCCAGCAGCCAAGATACCGTAGGGGCCTATGGCTACACCTTC. Its protein product is CASSQDTVGAYGYTF.

This chain joins TRBV6-2 or TRBV6-3 and TRBJ1-1; 7 nucleotides match TRBD1. The CDR3 length is 18 residues. Germline CDR1 and CDR2: MNHEY and SVGEGT. J lost 2 bases, V lost 6 bases, and 18 bases had no gene match. The DNA for the CDR3 is TGTGCCAGCAGCTTCATAGTGACAGGGTTCGTCGAAAACACTGAAGCTTTCTTT. This encodes CASSFIVTGFVENTEAFF.

This clonotype has just one count. Compared with germline, one end of the junction differs, possibly owing to a read error. This chain connects TRBV19 to TRBJ2-2; TRBD2 matches 7 bases. Germline V gene sequence: CDR1 LNHDA, CDR2 SQIVND (reference sequence). This CDR3 is 13 amino acids long. The CDR3 loop is CASSPGGSGELFF. The CDR3 DNA reads TGTGCCAGTAGCCCCGGGGGGTCTGGGGAGCTGTTCTTT.

This clonotype has only one observation. The chain uses TRBV9 and TRBJ2-1; the D gene is possibly TRBD1 (6 bases). Germline CDR1 SGDLS, CDR2 YYNGEE. Trimming cost V 4 bases and J 5 bases, with 16 bases left between them. This CDR3 spans 15 amino acids. The CDR3 spells CASSPPINRDNEQFF. DNA for the CDR3: TGTGCCAGCAGCCCCCCAATCAACAGGGACAATGAGCAGTTCTTC.

This clonotype was counted a single time. The genes are TRBV18 and TRBJ2-5, with TRBD2 as a possible D gene (5 bases). The CDR3 has 15 amino acids. Germline values: CDR1 KGHSH, CDR2 LQKENI. Trimming removed 3 bases from V and 5 bases from J, with 16 bases in between. In DNA, the CDR3 is TGTGCCAGCTCACCTACACCGGGGTTTCGGGAGACCCAGTACTTC. Translated, it gives CASSPTPGFRETQYF.